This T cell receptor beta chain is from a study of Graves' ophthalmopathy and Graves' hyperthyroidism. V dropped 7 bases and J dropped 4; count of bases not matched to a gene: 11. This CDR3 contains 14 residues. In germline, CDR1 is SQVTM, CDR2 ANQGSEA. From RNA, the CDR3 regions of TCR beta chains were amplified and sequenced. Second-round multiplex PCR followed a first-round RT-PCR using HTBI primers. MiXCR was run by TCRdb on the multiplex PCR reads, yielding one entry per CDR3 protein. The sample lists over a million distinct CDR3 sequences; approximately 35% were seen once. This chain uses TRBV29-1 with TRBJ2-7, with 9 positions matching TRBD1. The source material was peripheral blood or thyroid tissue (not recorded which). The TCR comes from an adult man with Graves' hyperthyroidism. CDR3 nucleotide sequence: TGCAGCGCGAACCTGTCCGGACAGGGGTACGAGCAGTACTTC. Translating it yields CSANLSGQGYEQYF.